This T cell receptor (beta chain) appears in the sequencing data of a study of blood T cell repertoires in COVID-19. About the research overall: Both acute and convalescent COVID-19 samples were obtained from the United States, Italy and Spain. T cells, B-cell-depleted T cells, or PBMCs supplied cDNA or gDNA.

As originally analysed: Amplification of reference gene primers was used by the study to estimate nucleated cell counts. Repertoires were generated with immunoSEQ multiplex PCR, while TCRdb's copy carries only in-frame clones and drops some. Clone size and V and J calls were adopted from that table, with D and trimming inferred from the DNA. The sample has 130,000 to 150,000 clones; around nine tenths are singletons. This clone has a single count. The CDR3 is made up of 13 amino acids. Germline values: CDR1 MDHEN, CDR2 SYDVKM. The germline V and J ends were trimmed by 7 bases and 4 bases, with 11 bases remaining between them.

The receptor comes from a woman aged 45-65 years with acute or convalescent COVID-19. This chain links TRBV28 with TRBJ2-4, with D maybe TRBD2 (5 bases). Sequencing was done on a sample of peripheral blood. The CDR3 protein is CASIGNMKNIQYF. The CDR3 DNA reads TGTGCCAGCATCGGGAACATGAAAAACATTCAGTACTTC.